The 10 T cell receptor beta chains reported below all come from one sample, sequenced in a study of shared T cell receptors in the human thymus. The data were produced by immunoSEQ multiplex PCR, yet TCRdb's version contains in-frame clones alone and is incomplete. The table has 630,000 or so clones, 87% seen once; the top ten hold roughly 0.0086%. The data were also submitted as part of a second study, on human thymus T cells.

Material: thymocytes. The origin of the receptors is a boy younger than two with a congenital heart defect.

The chain has TRBV5-4 and TRBJ2-3; 7 bases align to TRBD2. The J segment lost 1 base and the V segment lost 2 bases, leaving 4 bases of the junction unmatched. The CDR3 spans 15 residues. The germline V gene has CDR1 SGHNT and CDR2 YYREEE (reference sequence). The CDR3 loop is CASSFLAVGTDTQYF. CDR3 DNA: TGTGCCAGCAGCTTCCTAGCGGTAGGCACAGATACGCAGTATTTT.

This clone appeared once. The chain carries TRBV9 and TRBJ2-3; 13 bases fit TRBD2. V gave up 2 bases and J gave up 3 bases; unmatched junction bases: 3. The CDR3 contains 16 residues. In germline, CDR1 is SGDLS, CDR2 YYNGEE. For the CDR3, the DNA is TGTGCCAGCAGCGTTGGGACTAGCGGGGATACAGATACGCAGTATTTT. It is translated as CASSVGTSGDTDTQYF.

V and J are TRBV7-2 and TRBJ2-7, with 9 bases identical to TRBD2. This CDR3 contains 16 residues. The V segment lost 3 bases and the J segment 0 bases; nucleotides outside the gene matches: 6. The germline CDR1 and CDR2 sequences are SGHTA and FQGNSA. The DNA of the CDR3 is TGTGCCAGCAGCTTTAGCGGGGGCCATAGCTCCTACGAGCAGTACTTC. Translating it yields CASSFSGGHSSYEQYF.

V gene TRBV7-9 combines with J gene TRBJ2-7; 7 bases map to TRBD1. The CDR3 totals 15 residues. V gave up 7 bases and J gave up 6 bases; unmatched junction bases: 15. Germline V gene data show CDR1 as SEHNR and CDR2 as FQNEAQ (reference sequence). The CDR3 region has the DNA TGTGCCAGCACCAACCTAAGAGAAGGGGGCACCGAGCAGTACTTC. Encoded protein: CASTNLREGGTEQYF.

The V gene is TRBV15, the J gene TRBJ2-7, with 8 bases that match TRBD1. With 5 bases clipped from V and 2 bases from J, the junction kept 11 bases outside the gene matches. This CDR3 contains 16 residues. In germline, CDR1 is LNHNV, CDR2 YYDKDF (reference sequence). CDR3: CATSCLRTGFTYEQYF. The CDR3 DNA reads as TGTGCCACCAGCTGTCTGAGGACAGGGTTCACCTACGAGCAGTACTTC. The full variable domain, its missing parts supplied by reference TRBV15 and TRBJ2-7, is DAMVIQNPRYQVTQFGKPVTLSCSQTLNHNVMYWYQQKSSQAPKLLFHYYDKDFNNEADTPDNFQSRRPNTSFCFLDIRSPGLGDTAMYLCATSCLRTGFTYEQYFGPGTRLTVT.

The chain uses TRBV7-9 and TRBJ2-7, with D unclear. CDR3 size: 14 residues. V was trimmed by 1 base and J by 5 bases, leaving 12 bases between them. CDR1 is SEHNR, CDR2 FQNEAQ, per germline (reference sequence). CDR3: CASSLGQFEDEQYF. The CDR3 DNA is TGTGCCAGCAGCTTAGGGCAGTTTGAGGACGAGCAGTACTTC.

The chain recombines TRBV28 with TRBJ2-2; 9 bases match TRBD1. Looked up from germline, CDR1 is MDHEN and CDR2 is SYDVKM. V was clipped by 3 bases and J by 4 bases; unmatched bases: 6. The CDR3 covers 16 residues. The CDR3 here is CASSFLKDRGTGELFF. In DNA, the CDR3 is TGTGCCAGCAGTTTTCTAAAGGACAGGGGCACCGGGGAGCTGTTTTTT.

V usage is TRBV6-5 and J usage is TRBJ2-7, with TRBD2 identical over 10 bases. CDR1 MNHEY and CDR2 SVGAGI come from the germline V gene. The junction had 8 bases not matched to a gene; V was cut back by 7 bases and J by 5 bases. The CDR3 extends over 14 amino acids. The CDR3 here is CASTGLAGVHEQYF. CDR3 nucleotides: TGTGCCAGCACGGGGCTAGCGGGAGTCCACGAGCAGTACTTC.

As DNA, the CDR3 is TGTGCCAGCAGCTTAGGGGGCAACACAGACCACTATGGCTACACCTTC. Amino acids: CASSLGGNTDHYGYTF. The rearrangement joins TRBV11-2 to TRBJ1-2, with D perhaps matching TRBD1 (5 bases). Germline CDR1 reads SGHAT; CDR2 reads FQNNGV. The germline V and J ends were trimmed by 1 base and 3 bases, with 15 bases remaining between them. The CDR3 covers 16 residues.

V and J are TRBV12-5 and TRBJ1-5, with 9 bases fitting TRBD1. CDR3 length: 20 residues. Germline V gene sequence: CDR1 LGHNT, CDR2 FRNRAP. The trim removed 2 bases at V and 0 bases at J, leaving 14 bases unmatched. CDR3 nucleotide sequence: TGTGCTAGTGGTTTGCTCCCCCCGGGACAGGGAATCTATAGCAATCAGCCCCAGCATTTT. It encodes CASGLLPPGQGIYSNQPQHF.